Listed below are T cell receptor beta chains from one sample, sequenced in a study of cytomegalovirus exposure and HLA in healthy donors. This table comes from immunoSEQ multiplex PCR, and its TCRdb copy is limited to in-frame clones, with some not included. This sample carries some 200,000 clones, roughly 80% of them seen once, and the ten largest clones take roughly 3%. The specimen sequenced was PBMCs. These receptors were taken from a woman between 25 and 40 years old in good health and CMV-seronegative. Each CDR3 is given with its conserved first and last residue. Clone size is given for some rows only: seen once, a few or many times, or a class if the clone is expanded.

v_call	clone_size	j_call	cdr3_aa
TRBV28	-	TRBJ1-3	CASSFPSSGNTIYF
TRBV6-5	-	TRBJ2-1	CASSYSRVDEQFF
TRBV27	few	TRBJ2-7	CASSLSGQGNYEQYF
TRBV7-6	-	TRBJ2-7	CASSLGGGPLFEQYF
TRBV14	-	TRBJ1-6	CASSRTFGGFSPLHF
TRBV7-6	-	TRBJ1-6	CASSLEGWSPLHF
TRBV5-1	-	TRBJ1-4	CASSLVQGVGEKLFF
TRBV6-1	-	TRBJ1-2	CAGTSTGWDYGYTF
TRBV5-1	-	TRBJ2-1	CASGPRTSGSLIYEQFF
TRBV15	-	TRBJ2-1	CATSRDGPLAGSQFF
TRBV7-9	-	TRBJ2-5	CASSLVTAGYRETQYF
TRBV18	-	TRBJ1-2	CASSPGSTQGYTF
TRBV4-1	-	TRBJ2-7	CASSPQVSGECEQYF
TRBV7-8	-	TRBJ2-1	CASSRAGGPPYNEQFF
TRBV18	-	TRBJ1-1	CASSPTGGDTEAFF
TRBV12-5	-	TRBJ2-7	CASGSPQRGGFYEQYF
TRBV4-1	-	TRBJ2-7	CASSLISPSGGYEQYF
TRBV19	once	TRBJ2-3	CASSIQAEDTQYF
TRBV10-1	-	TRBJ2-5	CASSEPAIDPSRDRVDTQYF
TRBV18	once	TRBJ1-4	CASSRGQGNEKLFF
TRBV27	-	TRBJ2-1	CASSFLAALYNEQFF
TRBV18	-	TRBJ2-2	CASSPGGRNTGELFF
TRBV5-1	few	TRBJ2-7	CASSRGGVTYEQYF
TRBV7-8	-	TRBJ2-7	CASSFTPGRGHEQYF
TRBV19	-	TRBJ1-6	CASTPRGGLYNSPLHF
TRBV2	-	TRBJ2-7	CASSYTSDEQYF
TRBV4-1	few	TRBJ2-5	CASSQDGTSGMETQYF
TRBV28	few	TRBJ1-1	CASRTWAGEAFF
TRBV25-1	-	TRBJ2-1	CASSETGTYNEQFF
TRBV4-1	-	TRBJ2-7	CASSPATGYEQYF
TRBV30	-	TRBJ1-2	CAWTRVLHYGYTF
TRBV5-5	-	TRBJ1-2	CASSLSRVYGYTF
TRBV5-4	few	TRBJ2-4	CASSLGSRQDIQYF
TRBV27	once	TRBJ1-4	CASSLGGSNEKLFF
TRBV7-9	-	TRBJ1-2	CASSLVGGGKGYPF
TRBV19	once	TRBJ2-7	CASSIGPSGSLEQYF
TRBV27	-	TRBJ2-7	CASSLRGQGIYEQYF
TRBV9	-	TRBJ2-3	CASSVRSGLSGVPDTQYF
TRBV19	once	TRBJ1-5	CASSIWGDSNQPQHF
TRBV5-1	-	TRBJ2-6	CASSSTGTGANVLTF
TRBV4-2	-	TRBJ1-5	CASSPLVLSQGRSDQPQHF
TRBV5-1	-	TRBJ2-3	CASSFGSVQTDTQYF
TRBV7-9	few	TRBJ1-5	CASSEGGRGQPQHF
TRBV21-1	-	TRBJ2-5	CASSKALAASIQETQYF
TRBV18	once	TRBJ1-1	CASSPTFTTDMNTEAFF
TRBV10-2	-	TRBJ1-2	CASRLAEPGGYGYTF
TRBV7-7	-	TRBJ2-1	CASSPSGGAHNEQFF
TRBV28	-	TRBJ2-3	CASSFQARYGTDTQYF